The 31 T cell receptor beta chains below come from one sample, sequenced in a study of T cell responses to AZD1222 COVID-19 vaccine. Produced via immunoSEQ multiplex PCR; TCRdb's table is partial and in-frame only. Of 75,000 or so clones in the sample, less than 95% are singletons; the top ten hold 25% to 30%. This specimen consisted of peripheral blood, obtained 28 days after the second AZD1222 dose. These receptors were obtained from an adult who received the AZD1222 COVID-19 vaccine.

This chain connects TRBV4-3 to TRBJ1-2; maybe TRBD1 (6 bases). Trimming shortened V by 0 bases and J by 8 bases, and 19 bases separated the two germline ends. The CDR3 sequence is 16 residues long. Per germline, CDR1 LGHNA and CDR2 YSLEER. For the CDR3, the DNA is TGCGCCAGCAGCCAAGATCCGGGGGCGAACCCTCGGGGCTACACCTTC. Translating it yields CASSQDPGANPRGYTF.

The gene calls are TRBV21-1 and TRBJ2-7; the D call in the table, TRBD2, was not verified against the DNA. TRBV21-1 is assigned pseudogene status. This CDR3 comprises 16 residues. The DNA for the CDR3 is TGTGCCAGCAGCGGGGGGGGCCTTAGGGGCTCCTACGAGCAGTACTTC. Its protein is CASSGGGLRGSYEQYF.

J is TRBJ1-5 and V is TRBV2; 8 positions agree with TRBD1. This CDR3 contains 16 residues. Trimming took 7 bases from V and 7 from J; bases not matched to a gene: 15. Germline V lookup: CDR1 SNHLY, CDR2 FYNNEI. CDR3 amino acids: CASTSLSRGRGQPQHF. Here the CDR3 DNA reads TGTGCCAGCACCAGCCTATCCAGGGGGCGCGGACAGCCCCAGCATTTT.

The chain employs TRBV7-2 and TRBJ2-5, with 7 bases fitting TRBD2. Germline lookup yields CDR1 SGHTA and CDR2 FQGNSA. The CDR3 consists of 15 residues. V was clipped by 1 base and J by 5 bases; unmatched bases: 7. The CDR3 region is CASSLVGGRGETQYF. CDR3 bases: TGTGCCAGCAGCTTAGTGGGCGGGAGAGGGGAGACCCAGTACTTC. Filled out from reference TRBV7-2 and TRBJ2-5, the complete variable domain reads GAGVSQSPSNKVTEKGKDVELRCDPISGHTALYWYRQSLGQGLEFLIYFQGNSAPDKSGLPSDRFSAERTGGSVSTLTIQRTQQEDSAVYLCASSLVGGRGETQYFGPGTRLLVL.

Here the CDR3 DNA reads TGTGCCATCAGTGCTACTAGCGGGAGCACAGATACGCAGTATTTT. Its translation: CAISATSGSTDTQYF. The chain couples TRBV10-3 to TRBJ2-3, with TRBD2 matching over 9 bases. Unmatched junction bases numbered 2, after V lost 4 bases and J lost 0 bases. The CDR3 covers 15 residues. Germline assignment: CDR1 ENHRY and CDR2 SYGVKD.

The J gene is TRBJ2-7, the V gene TRBV19, with TRBD1 matching 8 bases. The junction had 9 bases not matched to a gene; V was cut back by 6 bases and J by 2 bases. CDR1 is LNHDA, CDR2 SQIVND, per germline (reference sequence). The CDR3 sequence is 15 residues long. The CDR3 sequence is CASRPSGTGTYEQYF. CDR3 nucleotide sequence: TGTGCCAGTAGGCCCTCCGGGACAGGCACCTACGAGCAGTACTTC.

The chain has TRBV28 and TRBJ1-5, with TRBD1 matching 9 bases. The V and J ends lost 7 bases and 2 bases, in that order; junction bases with no gene match: 3. This CDR3 has 14 residues. CDR1 and CDR2 (germline): MDHEN, SYDVKM. The CDR3 nucleotides are TGTGCCAGCACCTGGACAGGGGGCAATCAGCCCCAGCATTTT. This sequence encodes CASTWTGGNQPQHF.

The V call is TRBV28, the J call TRBJ2-7; D possibly uses TRBD1 or TRBD2 (5 bases each). Germline V gene lookup returns CDR1 MDHEN and CDR2 SYDVKM. The CDR3 covers 13 residues. Trimming took 4 bases from V and 3 from J, leaving 10 bases between them. This CDR3 reads CASSSTGGYEQYF. The CDR3 DNA is TGTGCCAGCAGTTCAACTGGGGGCTACGAGCAGTACTTC.

V usage is TRBV5-1 and J usage is TRBJ1-1; D is possibly TRBD1 (5 bases). Trimming removed 4 bases from V and 4 bases from J, with 17 bases in between. Germline V gives CDR1 SGHRS, CDR2 YFSETQ. This CDR3 spans 15 amino acids. CDR3 nucleotides: TGCGCCAGCAGCACTCGGCCGGGGGTCGGCACTGAAGCTTTCTTT. This sequence encodes CASSTRPGVGTEAFF.

This rearrangement joins TRBV10-3 to TRBJ1-5, with 7 bases matching TRBD1. J lost 6 bases, V lost 3 bases, and 5 bases had no gene match. Germline CDR1 and CDR2: ENHRY and SYGVKD. The CDR3 has 14 amino acids. The CDR3: CAISEEGAGQPQHF. CDR3 sequence (DNA): TGTGCCATCAGTGAAGAGGGGGCAGGTCAGCCCCAGCATTTT.

The genes are TRBV6-5 and TRBJ2-3, with a possible D match to TRBD2 (5 bases). This CDR3 has 16 residues. Trimming removed 2 bases from V and 2 bases from J, with 14 bases in between. CDR1 MNHEY and CDR2 SVGAGI come from the germline V gene. The DNA for the CDR3 is TGTGCCAGCAGTTACGGACCTCCGGGGTACACAGATACGCAGTATTTT. This gives the protein CASSYGPPGYTDTQYF.

Note on this clone: One end of the junction fails to match germline, which may point to a read error. In nucleotides, the CDR3 is TGTGCCAGCAGCTTAGCTCGGGGCACGGATACGCAGTATTTT. As protein: CASSLARGTDTQYF. The chain uses TRBV11-2 and TRBJ2-3; D may match TRBD1 or TRBD2 (5 bases each). This CDR3 is built from 14 residues. The germline V gene has CDR1 SGHAT and CDR2 FQNNGV. Full variable domain (remainder filled in from reference TRBV11-2 and TRBJ2-3): EAGVAQSPRYKIIEKRQSVAFWCNPISGHATLYWYQQILGQGPKLLIQFQNNGVVDDSQLPKDRFSAERLKGVDSTLKIQPAKLEDSAVYLCASSLARGTDTQYFGPGTRLTVL.

The gene calls are TRBV10-3 and TRBJ2-2; 7 bases fit TRBD1. The V gene's germline CDR1 is ENHRY and CDR2 SYGVKD. CDR3 length equals 16 residues. V shed 5 bases, J shed 0 bases, and the junction held 6 bases outside the gene matches. CDR3 nucleotide sequence: TGTGCCATCAGTCCCAGAAGGGGGCCGAACACCGGGGAGCTGTTTTTT. This codes for CAISPRRGPNTGELFF.

The rearrangement links TRBV6-5 to TRBJ1-2, with 7 bases that match TRBD1. V was pared by 0 bases and J by 6 bases, with 1 base of the junction left unmatched. There are 13 residues in the CDR3. Germline CDR1 MNHEY, CDR2 SVGAGI. The CDR3, as DNA: TGTGCCAGCAGTTACTCGCAGGGGGATGGCTACACCTTC. This sequence encodes CASSYSQGDGYTF.

The chain combines TRBV5-6 with TRBJ2-3; D might be TRBD2 (6 bases). Per germline, CDR1 SGHDT and CDR2 YYEEEE. The CDR3 length is 14 residues. V was shortened by 3 bases and J by 5 bases, with 13 bases between the two germline ends. CDR3 DNA: TGTGCCAGCAGCTCTTCCATCGGGGGAGATACGCAGTATTTT. Encoded protein: CASSSSIGGDTQYF.

This clone was detected once. The genes are TRBV2 and TRBJ2-7, with D possibly being TRBD1 (6 bases). The V end lost 11 bases, the J end lost 6 bases, and 17 bases lay between the germline ends. Germline values: CDR1 SNHLY, CDR2 FYNNEI. The CDR3 has 12 residues. CDR3 amino acids: CASHRDRGEQYF. In DNA, the CDR3 is TGTGCCTCCCACAGGGATAGGGGCGAGCAGTACTTC.

This chain uses TRBV9 with TRBJ2-7; 10 nucleotides agree with TRBD1. The CDR3 is 16 residues long. The V and J ends lost 4 bases and 2 bases, in that order; junction bases with no gene match: 9. CDR1 is SGDLS and CDR2 is YYNGEE in the germline V gene. This CDR3 reads CASSPEGGQGTYEQYF. The CDR3 DNA reads TGTGCCAGCAGCCCCGAGGGGGGACAGGGGACCTACGAGCAGTACTTC.

The chain recombines TRBV5-1 with TRBJ2-1, with 10 bases fitting TRBD2. The CDR3 runs 17 residues. Germline CDR1 SGHRS, CDR2 YFSETQ. V lost 2 bases to trimming and J lost 2 bases; unmatched junction nucleotides: 7. The CDR3 is CASSFATSGFTYNEQFF. CDR3 bases: TGCGCCAGCAGCTTCGCGACTAGCGGGTTTACCTACAATGAGCAGTTCTTC.

The chain uses TRBV5-1 and TRBJ1-4, with TRBD1 matching over 7 bases. V was pared by 4 bases and J by 5 bases, with 8 bases of the junction left unmatched. The CDR3 runs 15 residues. CDR1 is SGHRS, CDR2 YFSETQ, per germline. CDR3 nucleotide sequence: TGCGCCAGCAGCAGTACAGGGGCCCCAAATGAAAAACTGTTTTTT. Translation gives CASSSTGAPNEKLFF.

J is TRBJ2-1 and V is TRBV29-1, with 7 bases aligning to TRBD1. The germline V gene has CDR1 SQVTM and CDR2 ANQGSEA. The CDR3 has 14 amino acids. With 5 bases clipped from V and 8 bases from J, the junction kept 12 bases outside the gene matches. For the CDR3, the DNA is TGCAGCGTTTCAGACAGGGAAGAGTATGATGAGCAGTTCTTC. Residues: CSVSDREEYDEQFF.

The chain uses TRBV7-3 and TRBJ1-1, with a weak D call TRBD1 (5 bases). Germline CDR1 is SGHTA and CDR2 is FQGTGA. Trimming pared 1 base from V and 4 bases from J, leaving 7 bases between. The CDR3 contains 13 residues. The CDR3 loop is CASSLMGGTEAFF. CDR3 DNA sequence: TGTGCCAGCAGCTTAATGGGGGGCACTGAAGCTTTCTTT.

The V gene is TRBV28, the J gene TRBJ1-5; D call uncertain. Per germline, CDR1 MDHEN and CDR2 SYDVKM. V was shortened by 7 bases and J by 0 bases, with 13 bases between the two germline ends. CDR3 length: 15 amino acids. The CDR3 DNA sequence: TGTGCCAGCACCATCACAGCGATTAGCAATCAGCCCCAGCATTTT. Protein product: CASTITAISNQPQHF. The full variable domain, in which reference TRBV28 and TRBJ1-5 provide the parts outside the CDR3, is DVKVTQSSRYLVKRTGEKVFLECVQDMDHENMFWYRQDPGLGLRLIYFSYDVKMKEKGDIPEGYSVSREKKERFSLILESASTNQTSMYLCASTITAISNQPQHFGDGTRLSIL.

V gene TRBV2 combines with J gene TRBJ1-1; D is unclear. The germline V and J ends were trimmed by 2 bases and 1 base, with 11 bases remaining between them. The CDR3 is 15 residues long. The germline CDR1 and CDR2 sequences are SNHLY and FYNNEI. CDR3 sequence: CASSELEGWNTEAFF. CDR3 nucleotide sequence: TGTGCCAGCAGTGAATTGGAGGGATGGAACACTGAAGCTTTCTTT.

This sequence joins TRBV11-2 and TRBJ2-1, with 8 bases that match TRBD1. V lost 4 bases and J lost 6; bases outside the gene matches: 14. The germline V gene encodes CDR1 SGHAT and CDR2 FQNNGV. CDR3 length: 17 amino acids. The DNA of the CDR3 is TGTGCCAGCAGCTCCCTAAAAGGACAGGGAGTCAGCAATGAGCAGTTCTTC. This translates into CASSSLKGQGVSNEQFF.

The chain is built from TRBV28 and TRBJ1-3, with D maybe TRBD1 (5 bases). Germline loops: CDR1 MDHEN, CDR2 SYDVKM. The CDR3 is 14 amino acids. The V and J ends lost 2 bases and 6 bases respectively, with 11 bases between them. CDR3 amino acids: CASSLPVGANTIYF. The CDR3 bases are TGTGCCAGCAGTTTACCCGTTGGGGCAAACACCATATATTTT.

The V call is TRBV5-1, the J call TRBJ2-6; D is unclear. Per germline, CDR1 SGHRS and CDR2 YFSETQ. CDR3 length: 15 amino acids. V was trimmed by 2 bases and J by 0 bases, leaving 6 bases between them. The CDR3 DNA is TGCGCCAGCAGCTTTGGCCACTCTGGGGCCAACGTCCTGACTTTC. Its translation is CASSFGHSGANVLTF.

The chain joins TRBV6-5 to TRBJ1-2; 9 positions agree with TRBD1. This CDR3 has 15 amino acids. Trimming removed 5 bases from V and 4 bases from J; junction bases left unmatched: 8. CDR1 and CDR2 from the germline V gene are MNHEY and SVGAGI. The CDR3 region is CASSLPDRGFYGYTF. The CDR3 nucleotides are TGTGCCAGCAGTCTACCCGACAGGGGGTTCTATGGCTACACCTTC.

The chain joins TRBV7-2 to TRBJ2-5; 7 positions match TRBD2. This CDR3 region has 15 residues. V lost 3 bases, J lost 5 bases, and 9 bases stayed unmatched. In germline, CDR1 is SGHTA, CDR2 FQGNSA. CDR3 residues: CASSFGTTERETQYF. DNA of the CDR3: TGTGCCAGCAGCTTCGGGACTACCGAGAGGGAGACCCAGTACTTC.

The chain has TRBV2 and TRBJ2-3, with 9 bases lining up with TRBD2. Germline V gene sequence: CDR1 SNHLY, CDR2 FYNNEI. Germline trimming cut 6 bases from V and 15 bases from J; bases unmatched to any gene: 10. CDR3 length: 12 residues. This chain's CDR3 is CASSAGTSHRYF. The DNA of the CDR3 is TGTGCCAGCAGCGCCGGGACTAGCCACCGATATTTT.

The rearrangement uses TRBV10-3 and TRBJ2-7; 9 bases align to TRBD1. CDR1 is ENHRY, CDR2 SYGVKD, per germline. This CDR3 contains 21 residues. Trimming at V came to 4 bases and at J to 4 bases, leaving 26 bases not matched to a gene. Here the CDR3 DNA reads TGTGCCATCAGTGCCCGAGACAGTGCCGGAGAATTGGGGGACAGGGTTTACGAGCAGTACTTC. Protein: CAISARDSAGELGDRVYEQYF.

This clone was counted a few times. The chain recombines TRBV11-2 with TRBJ1-2, with 11 bases identical to TRBD1. CDR1 SGHAT and CDR2 FQNNGV come from the germline V gene. The CDR3 length is 15 residues. J lost 2 bases, V lost 5 bases, and 4 bases had no gene match. In nucleotides, the CDR3 is TGTGCCAGCAGCCCAGGGACAGGGGGGAACTATGGCTACACCTTC. Amino acid sequence: CASSPGTGGNYGYTF.